This is a list of T cell receptor beta chains from one sample in a study of control samples from healthy donors and cancer patients. Measured with immunoSEQ multiplex PCR; TCRdb has only the in-frame clones, and not every one. Altogether 180,000 or so clones are present, roughly 95% being singletons, with the ten largest covering roughly 4%. Sequenced: blood. The receptors derive from a woman aged 55-70 years in good health. Both conserved end residues are part of each CDR3. The D gene is left open where the match is weak.

TRBV29-1	TRBJ2-3	NA	TGCAGCGTTGGTCGGGGGGCGATGGATACGCAGTATTTT	CSVGRGAMDTQYF
TRBV2	TRBJ2-6	NA	TGTGCCAGCAGGACGCAACTTACCCCTGGGGCCAACGTCCTGACTTTC	CASRTQLTPGANVLTF
TRBV30	TRBJ1-1	NA	TGTGCCTGGAGGGGGAGCTCCCCTTTCGCTTTCTTT	CAWRGSSPFAFF
TRBV2	TRBJ1-6	NA	TGTGCCAGCAACTCCTATAATTCACCCCTCCACTTT	CASNSYNSPLHF
TRBV4-3	TRBJ2-3	NA	TGCGCCAGCAGCCAAGATTTTGGGATATACACAGATACGCAGTATTTT	CASSQDFGIYTDTQYF
TRBV4-1	TRBJ1-2	TRBD1	TGCGCCAGCAGCCTGACAGGGATCCATGGCTACACCTTC	CASSLTGIHGYTF
TRBV29-1	TRBJ2-3	TRBD2	TGCAGCGTTGAGGGCGAATCTAGCGGGACTAGCACAGATACGCAGTATTTT	CSVEGESSGTSTDTQYF
TRBV21-1	TRBJ2-7	NA	TGTGCCAGCAGCAAAAACGAAGGGCCCGAGGGGTACGAGCAGTACTTC	CASSKNEGPEGYEQYF
TRBV4-2	TRBJ2-7	NA	TGTGCCAGCAGCCAAGTCTTACTACAGGGCTACGAGCAGTACTTC	CASSQVLLQGYEQYF
TRBV10-3	TRBJ2-1	TRBD2	TGTGCCATCAGCTGGACTAGCGGCTACAATGAGCAGTTCTTC	CAISWTSGYNEQFF
TRBV19	TRBJ1-3	NA	TGTGCCAGTACAGTTATTTCTGGAAACACCATATATTTT	CASTVISGNTIYF
TRBV13	TRBJ2-1	TRBD2	TGTGCCAGCAGACAGCGGGGGGGCCCCTACAATGAGCAGTTCTTC	CASRQRGGPYNEQFF
TRBV12-5	TRBJ2-5	TRBD2	TGTGCTAGTGGTTTCGCGAGGGAGGGAGAGACCCAGTACTTC	CASGFAREGETQYF